The clone carrying this TCR beta chain turned up a few times. This sample was included in a study of blood T cell repertoires in COVID-19. Turning to the study itself: From T cells, B-cell-depleted T cells, or PBMCs came the material, which was cDNA or gDNA.

TCRdb's table, derived via immunoSEQ multiplex PCR, lists solely in-frame clones and lacks some. The table records roughly 260,000 clones, roughly nine tenths of them present only once. The receptor comes from a man between 60 and 70 years old who had recovered from COVID-19. The sequenced material came from peripheral blood.

CDR3 amino acids: CASRTFNEQFF. Here the CDR3 DNA reads TGCGCCAGCAGGACTTTCAATGAGCAGTTCTTC. This sequence joins TRBV5-1 and TRBJ2-1; no definite D call. CDR1 is SGHRS, CDR2 YFSETQ, per germline. The V gene lost 5 bases and the J gene lost 6 bases, with 6 bases spanning the gap. The CDR3 has 11 amino acids.